This T cell receptor (beta chain) was captured in a study of cytomegalovirus exposure and HLA in healthy donors. Vbeta (60) and Jbeta (13) primers were used in the PCR. Sequenced by immunoSEQ multiplex PCR; TCRdb stores in-frame clones only, minus some. In the table there are about 150,000 clones, approximately 85% of which are singletons. This CDR3 is 16 amino acids long. V lost 3 bases to trimming and J lost 4 bases, with 17 bases between them. Germline lookup yields CDR1 SGHRS and CDR2 YFSETQ. The sequenced sample consisted of PBMCs. V is TRBV5-1 and J is TRBJ1-3; a weak D match, TRBD1 (6 bases). This TCR was sampled from a girl aged 10-17 years in good health and CMV-seropositive. The CDR3 loop reads CASSSIPTGSGNTIYF. In DNA form, the CDR3 reads TGCGCCAGCAGCTCCATACCAACAGGGAGCGGAAACACCATATATTTT.